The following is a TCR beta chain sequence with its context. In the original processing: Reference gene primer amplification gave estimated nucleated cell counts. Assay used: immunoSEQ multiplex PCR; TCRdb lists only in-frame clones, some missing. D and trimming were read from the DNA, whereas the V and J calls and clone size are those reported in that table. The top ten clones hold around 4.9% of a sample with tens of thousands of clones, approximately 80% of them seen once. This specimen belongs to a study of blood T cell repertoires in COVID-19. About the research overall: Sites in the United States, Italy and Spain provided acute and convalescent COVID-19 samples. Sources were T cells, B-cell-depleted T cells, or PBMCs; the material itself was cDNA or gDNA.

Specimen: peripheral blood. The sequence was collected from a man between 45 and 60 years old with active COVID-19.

The CDR3 spells CASSQDSSGGSPETQYF. CDR3 nucleotide sequence: TGCGCCAGCAGCCAAGATTCTAGCGGGGGGTCCCCAGAGACCCAGTACTTC. V gene TRBV4-1 combines with J gene TRBJ2-5, with 11 bases that match TRBD2. Germline values: CDR1 MGHRA, CDR2 YSYEKL. Trimming removed 0 bases from V and 4 bases from J; junction bases left unmatched: 7. The CDR3 covers 17 residues.